This TCR beta chain stems from a study of blood T cell repertoires in COVID-19. For the study at large: Acute and convalescent COVID-19 specimens originated in the United States, Italy and Spain. PBMCs, B-cell-depleted T cells, or T cells provided the cDNA or gDNA that made up the material.

The germline V gene has CDR1 SNHLY and CDR2 FYNNEI. Trimming removed 4 bases at V and 0 bases at J, with 10 bases between. This CDR3 comprises 14 residues. How the authors handled the data: Counts of nucleated cells, estimated from reference gene primer amplification, were obtained. Sequencing was performed with immunoSEQ multiplex PCR; in TCRdb, only in-frame clones are kept and a portion is missing. For V, J and clone size, that table is used; D and trimming come from the DNA. Seen here are 250,000 to 400,000 clones, 70% to 90% observed once, and the top ten hold 1.5% to 2%. Patients in Seattle were enrolled during active infection, then followed longitudinally.

The origin of this receptor is a woman in her thirties with COVID-19, enrolled during active disease. The chain employs TRBV2 and TRBJ2-7; possibly TRBD2 for D (6 bases). Sequencing input: peripheral blood. The CDR3 region is CASSVDSGSYEQYF. As DNA, the CDR3 is TGTGCCAGCAGTGTTGATAGCGGCTCCTACGAGCAGTACTTC.